One and the same sample provided the 28 T cell receptor beta chains below, sequenced in a study of T cell repertoires in cytomegalovirus infection. No antigen has been identified for these receptors. MiXCR, run by TCRdb on the reads, gives a single entry per CDR3 protein. The sample shows around 770,000 distinct CDR3 sequences, around 29% of them seen only once. Material: cultured CD8+ T cells from PBMCs, obtained from culture after CMV antigen stimulation. Receptors originate from a human donor in good health (CMV status not recorded). Some clones in this sample may be carry-over from other donors' samples.

This clonotype was counted only a few times. The V call is TRBV27, the J call TRBJ1-1, with D maybe TRBD1 (5 bases). Trimming shortened V by 5 bases and J by 1 base, and 11 bases separated the two germline ends. CDR3 length: 14 residues. The germline V gene has CDR1 MNHEY and CDR2 SMNVEV (reference sequence). This CDR3 is CASSPGLSNTEAFF. CDR3 DNA sequence: TGTGCCAGCAGTCCAGGGTTATCGAACACTGAAGCTTTCTTT.

A remark on this clonotype: The CDR3 carries no conserved terminal phenylalanine or tryptophan, so it likely arises from a read error. V is TRBV7-9 and J is TRBJ1-2, with unresolved D. CDR3 length: 13 amino acids. V shed 0 bases and J shed 7 bases, with 9 bases lying between them. Germline CDR1 and CDR2: SEHNR and FQNEAQ (reference sequence). For the CDR3, the DNA is TGTGCCAGCAGCTTAGCTGATAACAGTGGCTACACCTCC. Amino acids: CASSLADNSGYTS.

In its sample, this clonotype was seen many times. The J gene is TRBJ2-5, the V gene TRBV4-2; 9 bases fit TRBD2. The CDR3 has 14 residues. The junction had 9 bases not matched to a gene; V was cut back by 4 bases and J by 9 bases. From germline, CDR1 is LGHNA and CDR2 YNFKEQ. CDR3 sequence (DNA): TGTGCCAGCAGCCCGAAGGGACAGCGGGAGGCCCAGTACTTC. This codes for CASSPKGQREAQYF.

The rearrangement joins TRBV6-1 to TRBJ1-5; D is unresolved. Trimming shortened V by 2 bases and J by 4 bases, and 12 bases separated the two germline ends. The germline V gene encodes CDR1 MNHNS and CDR2 SASEGT. There are 15 residues in the CDR3. DNA of the CDR3: TGTGCCAGCAGTGAATTCCCGGCAGATAATCAGCCCCAGCATTTT. It is translated as CASSEFPADNQPQHF.

The chain recombines TRBV24-1 with TRBJ2-3; 8 bases align to TRBD2. With 9 bases clipped from V and 4 bases from J, the junction kept 8 bases outside the gene matches. CDR3 size: 14 residues. Germline V gives CDR1 KGHDR, CDR2 SFDVKD. CDR3 amino acids: CATSGGLGPDTQYF. CDR3 sequence (DNA): TGTGCCACCTCGGGGGGGCTCGGGCCAGATACGCAGTATTTT.

The chain is built from TRBV27 and TRBJ2-7; D is possibly TRBD1 or TRBD2 (7 bases each). This CDR3 comprises 16 residues. Trimming stripped 6 bases from V and 6 bases from J, with 24 bases between. Per germline, CDR1 MNHEY and CDR2 SMNVEV (reference sequence). The chain's CDR3 is CASSHAAGQFLGEQYV. The CDR3 DNA follows: TGTGCCAGCAGCCACGCAGCGGGACAGTTCTTGGGCGAGCAGTACGTC.

CDR3 amino acids: CASGLPLFGQETQYF. CDR3 DNA: TGTGCTAGTGGTTTGCCCCTCTTTGGCCAAGAGACCCAGTACTTC. This chain joins TRBV12-5 and TRBJ2-5, with D hard to call. The germline V and J ends were trimmed by 2 bases and 1 base, with 11 bases remaining between them. CDR3 length equals 15 residues. Germline CDR1 is LGHNT and CDR2 is FRNRAP.

This clonotype was detected ten times or more. V is TRBV7-9 and J is TRBJ1-2; D not resolved. Trimming pared 5 bases from V and 2 bases from J, leaving 3 bases between. Germline V gene data show CDR1 as SEHNR and CDR2 as FQNEAQ (reference sequence). This CDR3 region has 11 residues. The chain's CDR3 is CASSVNYGYTF. CDR3 sequence (DNA): TGTGCCAGCAGCGTGAACTATGGCTACACCTTC. The full variable domain, with the rest looked up from reference TRBV7-9 and TRBJ1-2, is DTGVSQNPRHKITKRGQNVTFRCDPISEHNRLYWYRQTLGQGPEFLTYFQNEAQLEKSRLLSDRFSAERPKGSFSTLEIQRTEQGDSAMYLCASSVNYGYTFGSGTRLTVV.

This clonotype was found a few times. V and J are TRBV6-5 and TRBJ2-1; 12 nucleotides match TRBD1. Germline V gives CDR1 MNHEY, CDR2 SVGAGI. The CDR3 loop spans 19 amino acids. V dropped 5 bases and J dropped 1; count of bases not matched to a gene: 12. The CDR3 DNA reads TGTGCCAGCAGTGGGCGGGGACAGGGGGCCAGCCGGTCCTACAATGAGCAGTTCTTC. Encoded protein: CASSGRGQGASRSYNEQFF.

This clonotype was observed a few times. The chain joins TRBV6-6 to TRBJ1-6, with 7 positions matching TRBD1. The V and J ends lost 8 bases and 0 bases, in that order; junction bases with no gene match: 7. The CDR3 is 16 residues long. Germline values: CDR1 MNHNY, CDR2 SVGAGI (reference sequence). Here the CDR3 reads CASPLGGISYNSPLHF. CDR3 in DNA: TGTGCCAGCCCTTTAGGGGGCATCTCCTATAATTCACCCCTCCACTTT.

The chain joins TRBV29-1 to TRBJ2-3, with unresolved D. The length of the CDR3 is 12 residues. The germline V and J ends were trimmed by 5 bases and 5 bases, with 11 bases remaining between them. CDR1 and CDR2 (germline): SQVTM, ANQGSEA. The DNA for the CDR3 is TGCAGCGTTCCAGGCGCCGTAGATACGCAGTATTTT. It codes for CSVPGAVDTQYF.

V usage is TRBV12-3 or TRBV12-4 and J usage is TRBJ1-5, with D perhaps matching TRBD1 (5 bases). This CDR3 is 12 amino acids long. The V end was cut by 6 bases, the J end by 9 bases, with 12 bases between. The CDR3 loop is CASSPTGGPQHF. CDR3 coding DNA: TGTGCCAGCAGCCCGACGGGGGGGCCCCAGCATTTT.

The CDR3 DNA is TGTGCCAGCTGCCGTCGGGGGGGCGGGTCAGATACGCAGTATTTT. Translating it yields CASCRRGGGSDTQYF. The chain links TRBV27 to TRBJ2-3, with TRBD2 identical over 8 bases. The trim removed 8 bases at V and 4 bases at J, leaving 11 bases unmatched. The CDR3 runs 15 residues. In germline, CDR1 is MNHEY, CDR2 SMNVEV (reference sequence).

This clonotype was seen a few times. This rearrangement joins TRBV7-6 to TRBJ2-1, with D maybe TRBD2 (5 bases). Trimming shortened V by 5 bases and J by 5 bases, and 19 bases separated the two germline ends. Germline V CDR1 and CDR2: SGHVS, FNYEAQ. The CDR3 extends over 16 amino acids. CDR3 in amino acids: CASSPEGDRDDNEQFF. CDR3 DNA: TGTGCCAGCAGCCCCGAGGGAGATCGTGACGACAATGAGCAGTTCTTC.

The V call is TRBV20-1, the J call TRBJ2-3, with D hard to call. CDR3 length: 16 residues. The V and J ends lost 0 bases and 2 bases respectively, with 15 bases between them. Germline V gene lookup returns CDR1 DFQATT and CDR2 SNEGSKA (reference sequence). The CDR3 sequence is CSARDGYQRYTDTQYF. The CDR3 DNA follows: TGCAGTGCTAGAGATGGTTATCAGCGATACACAGATACGCAGTATTTT.

The table lists this clonotype with a few counts. This chain connects TRBV5-1 to TRBJ2-7; D not certain. The CDR3 covers 14 residues. V was shortened by 0 bases and J by 0 bases, with 7 bases between the two germline ends. Germline CDR1 and CDR2: SGHRS and YFSETQ. This CDR3 reads CASSLVASSYEQYV. The CDR3 DNA follows: TGCGCCAGCAGCTTGGTGGCCAGCTCCTACGAGCAGTACGTC.

This clonotype was counted a few times. This chain links TRBV18 with TRBJ2-7, with D tentatively TRBD2 (6 bases). Germline V gene lookup returns CDR1 KGHSH and CDR2 LQKENI. Trimming took off 3 bases at V and 0 bases at J, with 9 bases between the two ends. The CDR3 runs 14 residues. The CDR3 reads CASSPDGSSYEQYV. The CDR3 DNA is TGTGCCAGCTCACCTGACGGGAGCTCCTACGAGCAGTACGTC.

The rearrangement joins TRBV27 to TRBJ1-4; 9 bases agree with TRBD1. Germline assignment: CDR1 MNHEY and CDR2 SMNVEV (reference sequence). CDR3 length equals 14 residues. V was clipped by 3 bases and J by 7 bases; unmatched bases: 3. The CDR3 coding sequence is TGTGCCAGCAGTTTCGGGACAGGGAGTGAAAAACTGTTTTTT. It is translated as CASSFGTGSEKLFF. The full variable domain, in which reference TRBV27 and TRBJ1-4 provide the parts outside the CDR3, is EAQVTQNPRYLITVTGKKLTVTCSQNMNHEYMSWYRQDPGLGLRQIYYSMNVEVTDKGDVPEGYKVSRKEKRNFPLILESPSPNQTSLYFCASSFGTGSEKLFFGSGTQLSVL.

V gene TRBV27 combines with J gene TRBJ2-1; 9 bases agree with TRBD1. The germline V gene encodes CDR1 MNHEY and CDR2 SMNVEV (reference sequence). After removal of 2 bases from V and 7 bases from J, the junction contained 6 bases not matched to a gene. The CDR3 contains 15 residues. The CDR3 nucleotides are TGTGCCAGCAGTTTAGAAACAGGGGGCTTGAATGAGCAGTTCTTC. Translating it yields CASSLETGGLNEQFF.

This clonotype was detected only a few times. The chain carries TRBV5-1 and TRBJ2-7; D is tentatively TRBD1 or TRBD2 (6 bases each). In germline, CDR1 is SGHRS, CDR2 YFSETQ. Trimming left V 0 bases short and J 5 bases short, with 15 bases between. CDR3 length equals 15 residues. The CDR3 DNA reads TGCGCCAGCAGCTTGGAAACCGGGGGCCTAGACGAGCAGTACTTC. Residues: CASSLETGGLDEQYF.

This clonotype came up many times. This sequence joins TRBV29-1 and TRBJ1-2; a possible D gene is TRBD1 (6 bases). Germline assignment: CDR1 SQVTM and CDR2 ANQGSEA. This CDR3 contains 13 residues. V was shortened by 6 bases and J by 3 bases, with 14 bases between the two germline ends. The CDR3 DNA is TGCAGCGTCTGGTCGTCAGGGGACTATGGCTACACCTTC. This codes for CSVWSSGDYGYTF.

This clonotype was recorded many times. V and J are TRBV7-8 and TRBJ2-1; TRBD1 might be the D (6 bases). The V end lost 4 bases, the J end lost 0 bases, and 13 bases lay between the germline ends. This CDR3 contains 16 residues. CDR1 is SGHVS and CDR2 is FQNEAQ in the germline V gene. Here the CDR3 reads CASSSPQGSSYNEQFF. DNA for the CDR3: TGTGCCAGCAGCTCCCCACAGGGAAGCTCCTACAATGAGCAGTTCTTC.

This clonotype turned up a few times. The V and J genes are TRBV14 and TRBJ1-4, with D possibly TRBD1 on 5 matching bases. Trimming removed 4 bases from V and 0 bases from J, with 12 bases in between. CDR1 and CDR2 (germline): SGHDN, FVKESK. The CDR3 spans 16 residues. The CDR3 sequence is CASSPWTHATNEKLFF. In DNA, the CDR3 is TGTGCCAGCAGCCCTTGGACACATGCAACTAATGAAAAACTGTTTTTT.

The rearrangement uses TRBV27 and TRBJ2-7; TRBD2 matches 8 bases. Germline V gives CDR1 MNHEY, CDR2 SMNVEV (reference sequence). The CDR3 totals 16 residues. J lost 3 bases, V lost 5 bases, and 12 bases had no gene match. CDR3 region: CASSPKAGTRSYEQYF. Written as DNA, the CDR3 is TGTGCCAGCAGTCCAAAAGCCGGGACTAGAAGCTACGAGCAGTACTTC.

This rearrangement joins TRBV27 to TRBJ1-6, with D unresolved. V was shortened by 3 bases and J by 4 bases, with 31 bases between the two germline ends. CDR1 and CDR2 from the germline V gene are MNHEY and SMNVEV (reference sequence). The CDR3 is 22 amino acids. The CDR3 spells CASSFFRVEPPYIMGYNSPLHF. DNA of the CDR3: TGTGCCAGCAGTTTCTTCCGAGTGGAACCCCCCTATATCATGGGATATAATTCACCCCTCCACTTT.

The rearrangement links TRBV12-3 or TRBV12-4 to TRBJ2-2, with D possibly being TRBD1 (5 bases). Trimming took off 5 bases at V and 2 bases at J, with 15 bases between the two ends. The CDR3 loop spans 16 amino acids. CDR3 nucleotide sequence: TGTGCCAGCAGTATGACAGCATTTAGAAACACCGGGGAGCTGTTTTTT. This sequence encodes CASSMTAFRNTGELFF.

The J gene is TRBJ2-7, the V gene TRBV19, with D unclear. Trimming left V 3 bases short and J 3 bases short, with 9 bases between. CDR3 length equals 13 residues. Germline V gene sequence: CDR1 LNHDA, CDR2 SQIVND (reference sequence). CDR3 protein: CASSMGTNYEQYF. CDR3 bases: TGTGCCAGTAGTATGGGTACCAACTACGAGCAGTACTTC.

This chain uses TRBV4-1 with TRBJ1-4, with a possible D match to TRBD1 (5 bases). Germline lookup yields CDR1 MGHRA and CDR2 YSYEKL. Trimming removed 4 bases from V and 16 bases from J, with 19 bases in between. The CDR3 is 13 residues long. The CDR3 DNA is TGCGCCAGCAGCCCTTCTGATAGGGACTGGGCGTTTTTT. Translated, it gives CASSPSDRDWAFF.